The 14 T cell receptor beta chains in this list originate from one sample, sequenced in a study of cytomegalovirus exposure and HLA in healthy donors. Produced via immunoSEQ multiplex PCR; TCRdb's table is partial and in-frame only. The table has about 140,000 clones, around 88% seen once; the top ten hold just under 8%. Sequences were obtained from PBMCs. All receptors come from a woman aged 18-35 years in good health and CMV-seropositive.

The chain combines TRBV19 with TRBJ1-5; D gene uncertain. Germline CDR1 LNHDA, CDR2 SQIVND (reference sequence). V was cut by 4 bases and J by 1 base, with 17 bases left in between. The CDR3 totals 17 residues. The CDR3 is CASSTNPRRRSNQPQHF. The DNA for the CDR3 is TGTGCCAGTAGTACTAACCCACGACGGAGAAGCAATCAGCCCCAGCATTTT.

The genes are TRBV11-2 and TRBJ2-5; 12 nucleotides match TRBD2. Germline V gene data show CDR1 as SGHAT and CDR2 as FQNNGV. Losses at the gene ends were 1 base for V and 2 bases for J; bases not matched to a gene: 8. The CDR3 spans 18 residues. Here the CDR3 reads CASSLAGRTSGTQETQYF. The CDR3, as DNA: TGTGCCAGCAGCTTAGCAGGTCGGACTAGCGGGACTCAAGAGACCCAGTACTTC.

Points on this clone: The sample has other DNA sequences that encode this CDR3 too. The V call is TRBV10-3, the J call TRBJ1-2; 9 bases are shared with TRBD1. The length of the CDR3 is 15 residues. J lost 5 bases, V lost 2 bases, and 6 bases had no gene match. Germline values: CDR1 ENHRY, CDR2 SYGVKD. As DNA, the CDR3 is TGTGCCATCAGTGAGCCGGGACAGGGTTTTTATGGCTACACCTTC. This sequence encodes CAISEPGQGFYGYTF.

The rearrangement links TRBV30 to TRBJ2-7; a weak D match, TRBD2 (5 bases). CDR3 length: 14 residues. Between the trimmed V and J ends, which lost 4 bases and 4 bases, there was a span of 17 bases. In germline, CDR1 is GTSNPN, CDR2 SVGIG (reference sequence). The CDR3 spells CAWIDRRTGYEQYF. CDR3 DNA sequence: TGTGCCTGGATAGACCGGAGGACTGGGTACGAGCAGTACTTC. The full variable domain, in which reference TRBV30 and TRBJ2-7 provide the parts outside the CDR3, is SQTIHQWPATLVQPVGSPLSLECTVEGTSNPNLYWYRQAAGRGLQLLFYSVGIGQISSEVPQNLSASRPQDRQFILSSKKLLLSDSGFYLCAWIDRRTGYEQYFGPGTRLTVT.

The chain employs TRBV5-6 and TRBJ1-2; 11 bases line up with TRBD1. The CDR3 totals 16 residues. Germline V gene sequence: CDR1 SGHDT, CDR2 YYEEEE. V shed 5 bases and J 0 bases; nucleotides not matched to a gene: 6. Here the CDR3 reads CASRRTGGKPNYGYTF. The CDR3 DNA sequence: TGTGCCAGCAGGCGGACAGGGGGCAAACCTAACTATGGCTACACCTTC.

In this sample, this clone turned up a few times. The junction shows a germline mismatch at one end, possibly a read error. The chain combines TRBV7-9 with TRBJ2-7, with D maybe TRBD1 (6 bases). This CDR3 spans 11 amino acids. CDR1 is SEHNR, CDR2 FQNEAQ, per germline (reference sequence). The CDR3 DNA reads TGTGCCAGCAGCTTAAGGGACACACTCAAATTC. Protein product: CASSLRDTLKF. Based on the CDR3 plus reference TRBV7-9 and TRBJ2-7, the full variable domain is DTGVSQNPRHKITKRGQNVTFRCDPISEHNRLYWYRQTLGQGPEFLTYFQNEAQLEKSRLLSDRFSAERPKGSFSTLEIQRTEQGDSAMYLCASSLRDTLKFGPGTRLTVT.

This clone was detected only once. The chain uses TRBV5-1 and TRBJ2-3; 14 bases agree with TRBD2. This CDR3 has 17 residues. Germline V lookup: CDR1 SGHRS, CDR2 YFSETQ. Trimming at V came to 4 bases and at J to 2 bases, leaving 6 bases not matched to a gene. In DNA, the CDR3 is TGCGCCAGCAGCAGGGGACTAGCGGGGGCAACCACAGATACGCAGTATTTT. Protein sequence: CASSRGLAGATTDTQYF.

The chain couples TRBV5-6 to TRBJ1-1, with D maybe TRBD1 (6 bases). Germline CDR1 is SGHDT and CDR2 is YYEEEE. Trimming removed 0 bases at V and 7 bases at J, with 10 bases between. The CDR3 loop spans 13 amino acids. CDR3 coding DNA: TGTGCCAGCAGCTTGGTGGGGGCCTATGAAGCTTTCTTT. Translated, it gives CASSLVGAYEAFF.

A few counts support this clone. Here the CDR3 DNA reads TGTGCCAGCAGTTCCCGGGGGGATCAGCCCCAGCATTTT. It yields the protein CASSSRGDQPQHF. The chain uses TRBV28 and TRBJ1-5; possibly TRBD1 for D (5 bases). V was shortened by 4 bases and J by 5 bases, with 9 bases between the two germline ends. In germline, CDR1 is MDHEN, CDR2 SYDVKM. This CDR3 region has 13 residues.

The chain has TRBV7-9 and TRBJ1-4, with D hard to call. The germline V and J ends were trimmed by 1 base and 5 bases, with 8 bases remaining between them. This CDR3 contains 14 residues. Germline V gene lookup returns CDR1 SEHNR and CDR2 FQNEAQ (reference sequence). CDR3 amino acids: CASSLGDGNEKLFF. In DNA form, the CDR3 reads TGTGCCAGCAGCTTAGGAGACGGGAATGAAAAACTGTTTTTT.

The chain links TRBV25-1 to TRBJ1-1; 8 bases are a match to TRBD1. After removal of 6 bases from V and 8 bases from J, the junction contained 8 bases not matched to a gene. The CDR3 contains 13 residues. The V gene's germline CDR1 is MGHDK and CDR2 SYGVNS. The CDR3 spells CASRTQGALEAFF. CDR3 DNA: TGTGCCAGCAGGACTCAGGGGGCTCTAGAAGCTTTCTTT.

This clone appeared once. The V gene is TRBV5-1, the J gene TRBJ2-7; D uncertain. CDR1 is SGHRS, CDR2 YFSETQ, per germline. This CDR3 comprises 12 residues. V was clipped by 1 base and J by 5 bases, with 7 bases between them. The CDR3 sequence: CASSLPTNEQYF. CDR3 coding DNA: TGCGCCAGCAGCTTGCCTACTAACGAGCAGTACTTC.

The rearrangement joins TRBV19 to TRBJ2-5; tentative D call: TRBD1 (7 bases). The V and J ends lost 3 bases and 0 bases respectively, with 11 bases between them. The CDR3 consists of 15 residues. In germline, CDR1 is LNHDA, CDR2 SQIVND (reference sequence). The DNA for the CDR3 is TGTGCCAGTAGTATTGGAGGGGGCCACCAAGAGACCCAGTACTTC. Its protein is CASSIGGGHQETQYF.

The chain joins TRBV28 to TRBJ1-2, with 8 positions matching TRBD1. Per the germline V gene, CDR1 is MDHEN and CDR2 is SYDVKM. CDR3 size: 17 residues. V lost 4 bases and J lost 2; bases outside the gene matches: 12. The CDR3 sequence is CASSSLGTGRWNYGYTF. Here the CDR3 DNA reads TGTGCCAGCAGTTCCCTCGGGACAGGAAGGTGGAACTATGGCTACACCTTC.